Listed below are T cell receptor beta chains from one sample, sequenced in a study of response to subunit inactivated influenza vaccine. MiXCR, applied by TCRdb to the RT-PCR reads, yields one record per CDR3 protein. Of hundreds of thousands of distinct CDR3 sequences in the sample, about 10% were seen once. These data were also filed under a second study, of T cells expressing NK-cell markers.

Material: PBMCs from blood, obtained on the day of vaccination. These TCRs come from a man in his forties or fifties who received an inactivated influenza vaccine. CDR3s include the opening cysteine and the closing phenylalanine or tryptophan. A D gene is named only where the DNA matches it firmly. Rows may omit the clone size; those that give it use once, few, many or a size class.

v_gene,abundance,j_gene,len,d_gene,CDR3nt,CDR3aa
TRBV27,.,TRBJ2-5,14,.,TGTGCCAGCAGTTCAGTCCAAGGGCGAGAGACCCAGTACTTC,CASSSVQGRETQYF
TRBV5-1,few,TRBJ2-5,14,.,TGCGCCAGCAGCTTAGGGAGCCACCAAGAGACCCAGTACTTC,CASSLGSHQETQYF
TRBV3-1,few,TRBJ1-1,16,.,TGTGCCAGCAGACCCACAGCCACTGGACCTAGCACTGAAGCTTTCTTT,CASRPTATGPSTEAFF
TRBV7-2,few,TRBJ2-7,15,.,TGTGCCAGCAGCTTAAGACCCGGGGGCCCCTACGAGCAGTACTTC,CASSLRPGGPYEQYF
TRBV7-9,.,TRBJ2-3,14,.,TGTGCCAGCAGCACCCAGGACTTCGCAGATACGCAGTATTTT,CASSTQDFADTQYF
TRBV12-3/TRBV12-4,.,TRBJ1-4,14,TRBD1,TGTGCCAGCAGTTCCAGAGACAGGGCCGAAAAACTGTTTTTT,CASSSRDRAEKLFF
TRBV6-2/TRBV6-3,few,TRBJ2-5,17,.,TGTGCCAGCAGTTCTCTGACTCGAGCCAAAGGGGAAGAGACCCAGTACTTC,CASSSLTRAKGEETQYF
TRBV7-2,few,TRBJ2-5,13,.,TGTGCCAGCAGCTCCACCAGCGGGGAGACCCAGTACTTC,CASSSTSGETQYF
TRBV6-1,few,TRBJ2-3,13,.,TGTGCCAGCAGTGAAGATTCACAGTATACGCAGTATTTT,CASSEDSQYTQYF
TRBV7-2,.,TRBJ1-2,16,.,TGTGCCAGCAGCTTAGCGTTGGGGGGGCAAGGGAGTGGCTACACCTTC,CASSLALGGQGSGYTF
TRBV28,few,TRBJ2-2,13,.,TGTGCCAGCAGGCCAGGGTACACCGGGGAGCTGTTTTTT,CASRPGYTGELFF
TRBV6-6,few,TRBJ1-4,13,.,TGTGCCAGCAGCGACAGGCACTATGAAAAACTGTTTTTT,CASSDRHYEKLFF
TRBV7-9,.,TRBJ2-1,16,TRBD2,TGTGCCAGCAGCTTAGGCGGGGGACTAGCGGCCAATGAGCAGTTCTTC,CASSLGGGLAANEQFF
TRBV20-1,.,TRBJ2-3,18,TRBD2,TGCAGTGCTAGAGGGGGACTAGCGGGAGGTCGAAGCACAGATACGCAGTATTTT,CSARGGLAGGRSTDTQYF
TRBV7-3,few,TRBJ2-1,16,.,TGTGCCAGCAGCACCCTTGTGGGTAGCTCCTACAATGAGCAGTTCTTC,CASSTLVGSSYNEQFF
TRBV7-2,.,TRBJ2-7,14,.,TGTGCCAGCAGCCTTCCGGGACGAGCCTACGAGCAGTACTTC,CASSLPGRAYEQYF
TRBV3-1,.,TRBJ1-4,15,.,TGTGCCAGCAGCCAAGATGAAACCTGGGGTGAAAAACTGTTTTTT,CASSQDETWGEKLFF
TRBV20-1,.,TRBJ1-2,14,.,TGCAGTGCTAGAGGGGGGGCCGGCGGCTATGGCTACACCTTC,CSARGGAGGYGYTF
TRBV29-1,few,TRBJ2-1,13,.,TGCAGCGTTGAAATCGGGCGGTACAATGAGCAGTTCTTC,CSVEIGRYNEQFF
TRBV30,few,TRBJ2-7,14,.,TGTGCCTGGAGTCTAGGGACGGGGGCATACGAGCAGTACTTC,CAWSLGTGAYEQYF
TRBV7-2,few,TRBJ2-5,16,TRBD2,TGTGCCAGCAGCGCCGGTTGGACTAGCGTACAAGAGACCCAGTACTTC,CASSAGWTSVQETQYF
TRBV15,few,TRBJ2-1,18,TRBD2,TGTGCCACCAGCAGAGATTGGGGAGGGACTAGCGTTTACAATGAGCAGTTCTTC,CATSRDWGGTSVYNEQFF
TRBV6-1,few,TRBJ2-2,14,TRBD2,TGTGCCAGCAGTGTGACTAGCCCTTACGGGGAGCTGTTTTTT,CASSVTSPYGELFF
TRBV15,.,TRBJ2-4,17,.,TGTGCCACCAGCCCGCCCCGGACATTAGCAGTCAAAAACATTCAGTACTTC,CATSPPRTLAVKNIQYF
TRBV5-1,.,TRBJ2-5,15,TRBD1,TGCGCCAGCAGCGGCGGACAGGGGGGACAAGAGACCCAGTACTTC,CASSGGQGGQETQYF
TRBV7-8,.,TRBJ2-1,18,.,TGTGCCAGCAGCTTAGGGCAGAGGGCGGCAAGCTCCTACAATGAGCAGTTCTTC,CASSLGQRAASSYNEQFF
TRBV27,once,TRBJ2-7,14,TRBD2,TGTGCCAGCAGTTCCTCAGGGAGGGGTGGAGACCAGTACTTC,CASSSSGRGGDQYF
TRBV5-1,.,TRBJ2-5,16,.,TGCGCCAGCAGCCGCTCACTAGAGCGAGCTCAAGAGACCCAGTACTTC,CASSRSLERAQETQYF
TRBV12-3/TRBV12-4,few,TRBJ1-1,18,TRBD1,TGTGCCAGCAGTTACCGGGACAGGGGGCTAAGGATAAACACTGAAGCTTTCTTT,CASSYRDRGLRINTEAFF
TRBV10-3,few,TRBJ2-1,15,.,TGTGCCATCAGTGGCGGAGCCGACTCCTACAATGAGCAGTTCTTC,CAISGGADSYNEQFF
TRBV5-5,few,TRBJ2-3,14,.,TGTGCCAGCAGCGTTCGCCCGGGGGCAGATACGCAGTATTTT,CASSVRPGADTQYF
TRBV20-1,many,TRBJ2-7,11,.,TGCAGTGCCGGCGGCCTAGACGAGCAGTACTTC,CSAGGLDEQYF
TRBV11-2,few,TRBJ2-5,16,.,TGTGCCAGCAGCTTCCTCCCGGGACGTACGAAAGAGACCCAGTACTTC,CASSFLPGRTKETQYF
TRBV18,many,TRBJ2-1,15,.,TGTGCCAGCTCACCAGAGGGGAGCCCCTACAATGAGCAGTTCTTC,CASSPEGSPYNEQFF
TRBV7-2,once,TRBJ2-5,17,TRBD2,TGTGCCAGCAGCTTACTCCAGGCGGGAGGCAACCAAGAGACCCAGTACTTC,CASSLLQAGGNQETQYF
TRBV10-3,.,TRBJ2-1,15,.,TGTGCCATCAGTGAGTCAAGGGGTGGTAACAATGAGCAGTTCTTC,CAISESRGGNNEQFF
TRBV20-1,few,TRBJ2-1,14,.,TGCAGTGCTAGAGCAGTCAGCTCCTACAATGAGCAGTTCTTC,CSARAVSSYNEQFF
TRBV5-6,.,TRBJ2-2,14,.,TGTGCCAGCAGCTCGGAATACGGGGAGCGGGAGCTGTTTTTT,CASSSEYGERELFF
TRBV20-1,.,TRBJ2-1,18,TRBD2,TGCAGTGCTAGACTGATCGGGCTAGCGGGACCCTCCTACAATGAGCAGTTCTTC,CSARLIGLAGPSYNEQFF
TRBV20-1,many,TRBJ2-7,14,.,TGCAGTGCTAGTGATGCCAGGGACGCCTACGAGCAGTACTTC,CSASDARDAYEQYF
TRBV11-2,.,TRBJ2-5,16,.,TGTGCCAGCAGCTTAGAAACCGGGACCCTCCAAGAGACCCAGTACTTC,CASSLETGTLQETQYF
TRBV30,.,TRBJ2-7,15,TRBD2,TGTGCCTGGAGAACCGGGACTAGCGTTTCTGCCGAGCAGTACTTC,CAWRTGTSVSAEQYF
TRBV3-1,many,TRBJ1-1,15,.,TGTGCCAGCAGCCAAGATGCCTCAGGGCGCACTGAAGCTTTCTTT,CASSQDASGRTEAFF
TRBV4-1,few,TRBJ1-1,18,.,TGCGCCAGCAGCCAAGATCCCAGGAAGGTGGGTTATAACACTGAAGCTTTCTTT,CASSQDPRKVGYNTEAFF